The 5 T cell receptor beta chains listed next were all sequenced from one sample in a study of blood T cell repertoires in COVID-19 (dated by TCRdb to about 2020). Libraries were built with the immunoSEQ multiplex PCR assay. Sourced from immuneACCESS, this table was stored by TCRdb with only in-frame sequences that have V and J called. A share of the clones is absent; for the studies checked, an unresolved V gene accounts for under half, and the remainder has no known explanation. This sample lists tens of thousands of clones; 81% were detected once. The ten largest clones represent approximately 15% of the sample. The sequencing sample was made of peripheral blood. The receptors were sampled from a woman aged 55-69 years with acute or convalescent COVID-19.

This chain uses TRBV12-3 or TRBV12-4 with TRBJ2-1, with TRBD2 matching over 7 bases. The CDR3 consists of 12 residues. V dropped 5 bases and J dropped 8; count of bases not matched to a gene: 3. Here the CDR3 DNA reads TGTGCCAGCAGTCCCCGGGGGGATGAGCAGTTCTTC. It codes for CASSPRGDEQFF.

This chain joins TRBV4-1 and TRBJ1-2, with D uncertain. V was shortened by 1 base and J by 2 bases, with 8 bases between the two germline ends. This CDR3 region has 14 residues. The germline V gene encodes CDR1 MGHRA and CDR2 YSYEKL. CDR3: CASSQAGLNYGYTF. The CDR3 nucleotides read TGCGCCAGCAGCCAAGCCGGTCTGAACTATGGCTACACCTTC.

The chain couples TRBV19 to TRBJ2-5, with 9 bases that match TRBD2. CDR3 length: 16 residues. With V trimmed by 3 bases and J by 1 base, 6 bases remained unmatched. CDR1 is LNHDA and CDR2 is SQIVND in the germline V gene (reference sequence). The CDR3 DNA is TGTGCCAGTAGTATGCTCGGCGGGGGGGTCCAAGAGACCCAGTACTTC. Protein sequence: CASSMLGGGVQETQYF. The full variable domain, its missing parts supplied by reference TRBV19 and TRBJ2-5, is DGGITQSPKYLFRKEGQNVTLSCEQNLNHDAMYWYRQDPGQGLRLIYYSQIVNDFQKGDIAEGYSVSREKKESFPLTVTSAQKNPTAFYLCASSMLGGGVQETQYFGPGTRLLVL.

The rearrangement joins TRBV6-1 to TRBJ1-3, with D tentatively TRBD1 (6 bases). V lost 4 bases and J 0 bases, leaving 13 bases between the germline ends. Germline V gene sequence: CDR1 MNHNS, CDR2 SASEGT. The CDR3 is 16 amino acids. CDR3 region: CASSVDSPVSGNTIYF. Written as DNA, the CDR3 is TGTGCCAGCAGTGTGGACAGCCCCGTCTCTGGAAACACCATATATTTT.

This clone has a handful of counts. V is TRBV9 and J is TRBJ2-2; possibly TRBD2 for D (5 bases). The CDR3 is 16 residues long. Between the trimmed V and J ends, which lost 3 bases and 8 bases, there was a span of 20 bases. Germline values: CDR1 SGDLS, CDR2 YYNGEE. The CDR3, as DNA: TGTGCCAGCAGCGCGGCTCGGACTCCGAAGGGAGGGGAGCTGTTTTTT. Translation: CASSAARTPKGGELFF.